This TCR beta chain was captured by sequencing in a study of graft-versus-host responses after intestinal transplantation. Study information: Anti-thymocyte globulin induction preceded three to four years of tacrolimus and steroid maintenance in all recipients. Study-level points and caveats: There were GvH clones found in recipient marrow, and some of them appeared first in ileum or blood.

This clone has only a few counts. Its antigen is still unknown. CDR1 and CDR2 (germline): SGHRS, YFSETQ. This CDR3 region has 11 residues. Deletions cut 4 bases from V and 3 bases from J, with 4 bases between. Assay: immunoSEQ multiplex PCR; the TCRdb copy retains only in-frame clones and omits some. Found here are some 86,000 clones, about 88% of them singletons; the top ten hold under 0.3%. This receptor was taken from a human donor who was the organ donor for an intestinal transplant. This chain connects TRBV5-1 to TRBJ1-1; D is unresolved. This sample comprised unstimulated CD4+ T cells sorted from spleen or lymph node cells, obtained before transplant. The CDR3 coding sequence is TGCGCCAGCAGCCAGGACACTGAAGCTTTCTTT. This codes for CASSQDTEAFF.